Listed below are T cell receptor beta chains from one sample, sequenced in a study of shared clonotypes between healthy human individuals. Using immunoSEQ multiplex PCR, the repertoire was profiled, and TCRdb retains in-frame clones only, with some absent. The repertoire includes about 700,000 clones, under 95% of them detected once, and 24% sits in the top ten. Sequenced: naive CD8+ T cells sorted from blood. The receptors shown here come from a man aged 25-45 years in good health. CDR3s include the opening cysteine and the closing phenylalanine or tryptophan. D genes are given only for firm matches. Expanded clones are given a class, and other clones once, few, many or no size at all.

J gene,D gene,V gene,CDR3 length,clone size,CDR3 DNA,CDR3 protein
TRBJ2-6,TRBD1,TRBV7-9,17,once,TGTGCCAGCAGCCTCCGGGACAGGGTTTCTGGGGCCAACGTCCTGACTTTC,CASSLRDRVSGANVLTF
TRBJ2-7,TRBD1,TRBV5-4,14,-,TGTGCCAGCAGCTCCGGGACAGGGTTTTACGAGCAGTACTTC,CASSSGTGFYEQYF
TRBJ2-1,TRBD2,TRBV13,16,-,TGTGCCAGCAGCGTCCTGGGACTAGCGGGAGTCTATGAGCAGTTCTTC,CASSVLGLAGVYEQFF
TRBJ1-1,-,TRBV7-6,13,-,TGTGCCAGCAGCCTTAGCGGGAACACTGAAGCTTTCTTT,CASSLSGNTEAFF
TRBJ2-3,TRBD2,TRBV9,17,-,TGTGCCAGCAGCTCGCCCGGGGCGGGGGGGCGCACAGATACGCAGTATTTT,CASSSPGAGGRTDTQYF
TRBJ2-2,-,TRBV7-9,15,-,TGTGCCAGCAGCTTAGGGGACCCGGACACCGGGGAGCTGTTTTTT,CASSLGDPDTGELFF
TRBJ2-7,-,TRBV29-1,14,-,TGCAGCGTTCGTGACCAGGGGGGGGCCTACGAGCAGTACTTC,CSVRDQGGAYEQYF
TRBJ2-7,TRBD2,TRBV2,17,-,TGTGCCAGCACCGGGACTAGCGGGAGAGGGAGCTCCTACGAGCAGTACTTC,CASTGTSGRGSSYEQYF
TRBJ2-7,-,TRBV21-1,17,-,TGTGCCAGCCAGACCCCCTCGGGCAGCATATTTTCCTACGAGCAGTACTTC,CASQTPSGSIFSYEQYF
TRBJ1-5,-,TRBV4-3,15,-,TGCGCCAGCAGCCTTAAGCTCGAGGGGTTCCAGCCCCAGCATTTT,CASSLKLEGFQPQHF
TRBJ2-7,-,TRBV7-3,14,-,TGTGCCAGCAGCCCGGACGGCGGACCCTACGAGCAGTACTTC,CASSPDGGPYEQYF
TRBJ2-1,TRBD1,TRBV7-9,15,-,TGTGCCAGCAGCTTAGGACAGGGGGTAGTCAATGAGCAGTTCTTC,CASSLGQGVVNEQFF
TRBJ1-1,-,TRBV10-3,13,-,TGTGCCATCACCTCGGGAGGAGCAACTGAAGCTTTCTTT,CAITSGGATEAFF
TRBJ2-2,TRBD1,TRBV2,16,-,TGTGCCAGCAGCTCCGGGACAGGCAAGAACACCGGGGAGCTGTTTTTT,CASSSGTGKNTGELFF
TRBJ1-5,-,TRBV28,16,-,TGTGCCAGCAGTATGTGGGGACCATATAGCAATCAGCCCCAGCATTTT,CASSMWGPYSNQPQHF
TRBJ2-2,-,TRBV19,15,-,TGTGCCAGTAGTTGGTCGGGACTCAACACCGGGGAGCTGTTTTTT,CASSWSGLNTGELFF
TRBJ2-5,TRBD2,TRBV18,15,-,TGTGCCAGCTCACCAGTAGCGGGAGGGCAAGAGACCCAGTACTTC,CASSPVAGGQETQYF
TRBJ2-5,-,TRBV29-1,14,-,TGCAGCGTTGAAGGACCTGTGTTCCAAGAGACCCAGTACTTC,CSVEGPVFQETQYF
TRBJ2-7,-,TRBV6-5,13,-,TGTGCCAGCAACCCAGGGCACTCCTACGAGCAGTACTTC,CASNPGHSYEQYF
TRBJ1-1,-,TRBV27,13,-,TGTGCCAGCAGTTTTGCCTCTTACACTGAAGCTTTCTTT,CASSFASYTEAFF
TRBJ1-2,-,TRBV4-1,11,-,TGCGCCAGCGCCGAAAACGGGGACTGCAACTTC,CASAENGDCNF
TRBJ2-2,-,TRBV29-1,13,-,TGCAGCGTTGGTTCAGTTAACACCGGGGAGCTGTTTTTT,CSVGSVNTGELFF
TRBJ2-7,-,TRBV4-3,14,-,TGCGCCAGCAGCCAAGTAGGGGGTTCCTACGAGCAGTACTTC,CASSQVGGSYEQYF
TRBJ2-1,TRBD1,TRBV14,15,-,TGTGCCAGCAGCCAGAGACAGGGCGCGCTCAATGAGCAGTTCTTC,CASSQRQGALNEQFF
TRBJ1-1,TRBD1,TRBV10-2,14,-,TGCGCCAGCAGACACAGGGGGGTGAACACTGAAGCTTTCTTT,CASRHRGVNTEAFF
TRBJ2-7,-,TRBV18,13,-,TGTGCCAGCTCACCACCTGTAGGGTCCGAGCAGTACTTC,CASSPPVGSEQYF
TRBJ2-7,TRBD2,TRBV28,16,few,TGTGCCAGCAGACCTCCTTCTAGCGGAAACTCCTACGAGCAGTACTTC,CASRPPSSGNSYEQYF
TRBJ1-5,-,TRBV7-9,12,-,TGTGCCAGCAGCCAGGCTAATCAGCCCCAGCATTTT,CASSQANQPQHF
TRBJ2-3,-,TRBV27,17,-,TGTGCCAGCAGTTTAAGTGTGGCGGGTTTAAGCACAGATACGCAGTATTTT,CASSLSVAGLSTDTQYF
TRBJ1-1,-,TRBV19,16,-,TGTGCCAGTAGTAAAACGGGCCGCTCTCCGAACACTGAAGCTTTCTTT,CASSKTGRSPNTEAFF
TRBJ1-5,-,TRBV27,13,-,TGTGCCAGCAGTTTATTTAGCAATCAGCCCCAGCATTTT,CASSLFSNQPQHF
TRBJ2-5,-,TRBV7-9,13,-,TGTGCCAGCAGCTTACCAGGGGGAGGGGAGCAGTACTTC,CASSLPGGGEQYF
TRBJ2-1,TRBD1,TRBV27,15,-,TGTGCCAGCAACCCCGCCGGGACAGGGTTCAATGAGCAGTTCTTC,CASNPAGTGFNEQFF
TRBJ2-7,TRBD1,TRBV5-3,14,-,TGTGCCAGAAGCCTTGGACAGGGCCTCTACGAGCAGTACTTC,CARSLGQGLYEQYF
TRBJ2-1,-,TRBV27,16,-,TGTGCCAGCAGTCCAGATTCGAATGTTCCCTACAATGAGCAGTTCTTC,CASSPDSNVPYNEQFF
TRBJ2-5,-,TRBV7-2,16,-,TGTGCCAGCACCCGAATCGGTCAGGGAGGTAAAGAGACCCAGTACTTC,CASTRIGQGGKETQYF
TRBJ2-7,-,TRBV5-1,13,-,TGCGCCAGCAGCTCAATGACTAGCTACGAGCAGTACTTC,CASSSMTSYEQYF
TRBJ2-3,-,TRBV4-2,15,-,TGTGCCAGCAGCCAAGATCCCCCTAGCACAGATACGCAGTATTTT,CASSQDPPSTDTQYF
TRBJ2-7,-,TRBV10-2,13,-,TGCGCCAGCAGTGAGGAGGGTTTCTACGAGCAGTACTTC,CASSEEGFYEQYF
TRBJ2-7,-,TRBV5-1,15,once,TGCGCCAGCAGCTTGTACCAGGGAGTAGGGTACGAGCAGTACTTC,CASSLYQGVGYEQYF
TRBJ2-2,-,TRBV29-1,13,-,TGCAGCGTGGACAGACCGAACACCGGGGAGCTGTTTTTT,CSVDRPNTGELFF
TRBJ2-7,TRBD2,TRBV5-1,16,once,TGCGCCAGCAGCTTGGGCCTAGCGGGAGCGTACTACGAGCAGTACTTC,CASSLGLAGAYYEQYF
TRBJ2-7,-,TRBV29-1,15,-,TGCAGCGTTGTCCCGACCCAAGAGGAGCGTTACGAGCAGTACTTC,CSVVPTQEERYEQYF
TRBJ2-1,-,TRBV28,10,-,TGTGCCAGCAGTTCGAATGAGCAGTTCTTC,CASSSNEQFF
TRBJ2-1,TRBD2,TRBV29-1,19,-,TGCAGCGTTGAAGATCGGGGAGCACTAGCGGGAGGATCTCACAATGAGCAGTTCTTC,CSVEDRGALAGGSHNEQFF
TRBJ2-3,TRBD2,TRBV19,16,-,TGTGCCAGTAGTATTGGAAAGCGGGATTGGCCAGATACGCAGTATTTT,CASSIGKRDWPDTQYF
TRBJ1-1,-,TRBV27,16,-,TGTGCCAGCAGTACACACCGCAGGGGACCGAACACTGAAGCTTTCTTT,CASSTHRRGPNTEAFF
TRBJ2-7,TRBD1,TRBV5-8,14,few,TGTGCCAGCAGCTCTACAGGGGTAGGCTACGAGCAGTACTTC,CASSSTGVGYEQYF
TRBJ1-1,-,TRBV19,14,-,TGTGCCAGTAGTATGGGGGGCTTCAACACTGAAGCTTTCTTT,CASSMGGFNTEAFF